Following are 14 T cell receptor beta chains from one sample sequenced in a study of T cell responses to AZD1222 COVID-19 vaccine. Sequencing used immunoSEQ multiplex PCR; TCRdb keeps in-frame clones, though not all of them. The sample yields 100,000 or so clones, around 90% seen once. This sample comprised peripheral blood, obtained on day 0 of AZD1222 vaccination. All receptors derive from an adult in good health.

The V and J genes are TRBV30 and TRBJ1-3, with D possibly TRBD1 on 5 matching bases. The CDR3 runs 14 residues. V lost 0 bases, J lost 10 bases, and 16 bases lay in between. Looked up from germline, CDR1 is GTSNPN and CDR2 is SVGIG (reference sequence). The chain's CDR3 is CAWSVGPGLRTIYF. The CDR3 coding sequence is TGTGCCTGGAGTGTAGGTCCAGGGTTAAGAACCATATATTTT.

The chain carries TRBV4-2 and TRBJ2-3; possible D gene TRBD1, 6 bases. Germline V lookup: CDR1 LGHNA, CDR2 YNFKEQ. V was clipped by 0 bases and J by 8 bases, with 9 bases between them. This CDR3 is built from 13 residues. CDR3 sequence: CASSQDQQGTQYF. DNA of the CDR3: TGTGCCAGCAGCCAAGACCAACAGGGTACGCAGTATTTT.

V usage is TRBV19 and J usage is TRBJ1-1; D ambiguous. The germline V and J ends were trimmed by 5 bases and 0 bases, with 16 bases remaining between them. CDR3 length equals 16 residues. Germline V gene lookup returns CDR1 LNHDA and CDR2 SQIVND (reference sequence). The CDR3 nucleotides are TGTGCCAGTAGTCCCCGACGGGGAAAACTGAACACTGAAGCTTTCTTT. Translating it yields CASSPRRGKLNTEAFF.

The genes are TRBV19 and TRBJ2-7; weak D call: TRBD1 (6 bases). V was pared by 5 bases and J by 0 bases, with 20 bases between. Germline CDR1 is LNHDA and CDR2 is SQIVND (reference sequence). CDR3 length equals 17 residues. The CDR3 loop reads CASSAGVFSGHSYEQYF. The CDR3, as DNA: TGTGCCAGTAGTGCGGGTGTCTTTTCGGGACACTCCTACGAGCAGTACTTC. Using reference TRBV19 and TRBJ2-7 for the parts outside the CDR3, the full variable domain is DGGITQSPKYLFRKEGQNVTLSCEQNLNHDAMYWYRQDPGQGLRLIYYSQIVNDFQKGDIAEGYSVSREKKESFPLTVTSAQKNPTAFYLCASSAGVFSGHSYEQYFGPGTRLTVT.

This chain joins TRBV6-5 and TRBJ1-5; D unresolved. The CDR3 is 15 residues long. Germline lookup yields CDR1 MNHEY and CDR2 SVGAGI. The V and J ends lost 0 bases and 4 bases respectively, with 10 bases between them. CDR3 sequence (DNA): TGTGCCAGCAGTTACTCAGGCCGGGCTAATCAGCCCCAGCATTTT. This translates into CASSYSGRANQPQHF.

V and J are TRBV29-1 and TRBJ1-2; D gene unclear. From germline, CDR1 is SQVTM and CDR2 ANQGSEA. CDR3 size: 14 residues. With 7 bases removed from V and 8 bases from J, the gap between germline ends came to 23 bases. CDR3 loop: CSAPPMTGVGGYTF. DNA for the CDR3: TGCAGCGCTCCCCCGATGACGGGTGTAGGCGGCTACACCTTC.

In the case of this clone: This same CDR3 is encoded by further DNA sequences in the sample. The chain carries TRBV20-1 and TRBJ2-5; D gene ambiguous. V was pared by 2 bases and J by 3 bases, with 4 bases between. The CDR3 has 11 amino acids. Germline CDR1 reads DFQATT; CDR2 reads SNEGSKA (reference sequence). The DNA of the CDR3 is TGCAGTGCTAGAAAAAAAGAGACCCAGTACTTC. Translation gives CSARKKETQYF.

The CDR3 loop reads CASSFPGGNTEAFF. Here the CDR3 DNA reads TGTGCCAGCAGTTTTCCCGGGGGGAACACTGAAGCTTTCTTT. This chain connects TRBV27 to TRBJ1-1; possibly TRBD1 for D (5 bases). Trimming shortened V by 3 bases and J by 1 base, and 9 bases separated the two germline ends. Germline V gene sequence: CDR1 MNHEY, CDR2 SMNVEV (reference sequence). There are 14 residues in the CDR3.

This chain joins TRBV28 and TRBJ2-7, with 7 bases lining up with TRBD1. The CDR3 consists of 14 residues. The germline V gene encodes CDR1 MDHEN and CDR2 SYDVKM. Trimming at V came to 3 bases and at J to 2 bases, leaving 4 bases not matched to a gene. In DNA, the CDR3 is TGTGCCAGCAGTTTCCCGGGACAGACCTACGAGCAGTACTTC. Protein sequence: CASSFPGQTYEQYF.

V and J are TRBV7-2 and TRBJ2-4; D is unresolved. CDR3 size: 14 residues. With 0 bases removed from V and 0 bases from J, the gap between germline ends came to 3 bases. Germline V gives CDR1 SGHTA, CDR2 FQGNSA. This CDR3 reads CASSLALAKNIQYF. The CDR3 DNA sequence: TGTGCCAGCAGCTTAGCGTTAGCCAAAAACATTCAGTACTTC.

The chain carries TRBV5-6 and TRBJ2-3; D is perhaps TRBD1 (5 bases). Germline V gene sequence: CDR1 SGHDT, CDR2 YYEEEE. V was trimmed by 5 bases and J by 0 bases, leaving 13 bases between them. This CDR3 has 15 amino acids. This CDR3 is CASSHRTTSTDTQYF. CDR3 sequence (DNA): TGTGCCAGCAGTCACAGGACCACTAGCACAGATACGCAGTATTTT.

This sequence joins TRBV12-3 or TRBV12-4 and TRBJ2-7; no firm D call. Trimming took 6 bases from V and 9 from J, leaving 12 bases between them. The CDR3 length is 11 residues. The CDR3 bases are TGTGCCAGCAGCGACCGGACGTCGCAGTACTTC. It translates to CASSDRTSQYF.

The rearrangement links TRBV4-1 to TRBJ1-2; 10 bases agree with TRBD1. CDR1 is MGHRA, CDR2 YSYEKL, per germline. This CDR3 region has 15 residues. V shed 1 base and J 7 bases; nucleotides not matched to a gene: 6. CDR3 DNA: TGCGCCAGCAGCCAAGGGACAGGGGGAGGAGGTGGCTACACCTTC. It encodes CASSQGTGGGGGYTF.

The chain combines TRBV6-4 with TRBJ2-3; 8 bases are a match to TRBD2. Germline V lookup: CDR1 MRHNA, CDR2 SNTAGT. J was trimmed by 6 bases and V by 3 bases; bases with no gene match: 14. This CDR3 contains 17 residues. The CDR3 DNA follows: TGTGCCAGCAGTGATGGGCCTAGCGGGTCGGGCTCGGATACGCAGTATTTT. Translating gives CASSDGPSGSGSDTQYF.